This section outlines one T cell receptor (beta chain) sequence together with its context. Its antigen remains unknown. This CDR3 is 12 amino acids long. The junction had 6 bases not matched to a gene; V was cut back by 5 bases and J by 12 bases. Libraries were prepared by immunoSEQ multiplex PCR; TCRdb keeps only in-frame clonotypes and omits some of them. Of about 110,000 clones listed, roughly nine tenths are singletons. The data belong to a study of T cell responses to AZD1222 COVID-19 vaccine. Study observations and caveats: The study found vaccine-associated CD4 TCRs spanning spike, dominant at 160-218 and 743-854. AZD1222 recipients seropositive at baseline numbered only 5 to 7. Spike-specific TCR breadth and depth went up after people got two AZD1222 doses. A reported finding is that nearly half of spike-specific TCRs target unmutated variant regions.

The sequence was obtained from an adult who received the AZD1222 COVID-19 vaccine. This chain joins TRBV12-3 or TRBV12-4 and TRBJ1-4; 7 bases fit TRBD1. Sequenced here: peripheral blood, sampled 28 days after the second AZD1222 dose. The CDR3 region is CASSPNRGELFF. CDR3 DNA: TGTGCCAGCAGTCCGAACAGGGGAGAACTGTTTTTT.